The present entry profiles one TCR beta chain with its context. There is no known antigen for this receptor. No quality values exist for individual bases; no much larger clone is one base distant. In light of the paper, this sample's time point label describes: 20 to 30 weeks on oral tofacitinib. Taken with the paper, the label for treatment or condition translates to: oral pan-JAK inhibitor, 5-10 mg twice daily. From alopecia areata patients, peripheral blood was collected along with lesional scalp punch biopsies. PBMCs were isolated by density centrifugation and stained for CD3, CD4 and CD8, and CD4+ and CD8+ T cells were sorted on a FACSAria. This entry is derived from a study of CD8+ T cells in alopecia areata (dated by TCRdb to the late 2010s). Turning to the overall study: The treated patients took part in an open-label pilot trial in which moderate-to-severe alopecia areata was treated with oral tofacitinib at 5 to 10 mg twice daily. Clonality in the scalp was compared among normal scalp (n=4), patchy alopecia areata scalp (n=8), and alopecia totalis/universalis scalp (n=8). immunoSEQ multiplex PCR using 35 Vbeta forward primers and 13 Jbeta reverse primers was used to amplify TCRbeta CDR3 regions. Biopsies were taken from tofacitinib-treated patients at baseline and at 4 and 24 weeks of treatment, and a later scalp biopsy was taken in several of the tofacitinib-treated patients. The RNA source kit depended on sample type: the PAXgene miRNA kit for fixed scalp, the miRNeasy kit for PBMCs, and the RNeasy kit for mouse skin. To study T cell clonal expansion in alopecia areata, the researchers applied high-throughput TCRbeta sequencing to both the C3H/HeJ mouse model and human patients. For the treated patients, the SALT score, which quantifies what percentage of scalp surface area is affected, served as the measure of disease severity. Tofacitinib was given for 6 to 18 months, followed by 6 months of follow-up off drug to assess delayed response and recurrence. Scalp tissue and sorted CD4+ and CD8+ peripheral blood T cells from patchy and totalis/universalis alopecia areata patients and from healthy controls were covered by human TCRbeta sequencing.

Summary of the overall study and its limitations: Compared with mice, TCR sequences shared between patients were less clear, possibly partly because of HLA diversity across the patient population. Compared with normal scalp, lesional scalp, particularly in alopecia totalis/universalis, had higher clonality and more expanded CD8+ clones, which suggests antigenic drive. Because the treated cohort was small and had only one nonresponder, larger studies are needed to examine links between baseline CD8+ expansion and response. During tofacitinib treatment, many expanded lesional clones remained in scalp and blood, and this persistence may partly explain relapse after treatment is stopped. With tofacitinib, both scalp clonality and the number of expanded CD8+ clones among the top 100 scalp clones went down significantly. Scalp TCR repertoire analysis is complicated because resident alphabeta T cells in normal human skin are also sequenced, whereas mouse skin is dominated by gammadelta T cells.

Libraries were built with the immunoSEQ multiplex PCR assay. RNA was extracted from all samples and reverse transcribed into cDNA, which served as template for TCR sequencing. First-strand cDNA was synthesized with SuperScript III using a 2:1 mix of oligo-dT and random hexamers. Amplification bias was assessed with a synthetic immune receptor repertoire, and residual bias was removed computationally. In the original analysis: Raw reads were preprocessed to remove errors, and CDR3 was defined by IMGT conventions from the conserved cysteine to phenylalanine. Clonality was computed as 1 minus the Shannon entropy, with the entropy normalized by log2 of the number of productive unique TCRs. Whether scalp clones were CD4 or CD8 was inferred by matching scalp TCRbeta sequences against CD4 and CD8 repertoires sorted from blood. TCRdb holds this immuneACCESS table with in-frame rearrangements only. Some clones are missing; in checked studies, unresolved V genes explain under half, and the rest has no known cause. V and J calls and clone size are given by that table; D and trimming were obtained from the DNA. The sample has around 190,000 clones on record, over 55% of them singletons. The ten top clones hold approximately 0.97% of the sample.

The CDR3 runs 14 residues from the cysteine to the phenylalanine. Here the CDR3 DNA is all that survives: 42 bases in frame from base 1. At the junction V is shortened by 0 bases and J by 6 bases, with 11 bases in between. The germline V gene encodes CDR1 SGHTA and CDR2 FQGNSA. Recombination connected TRBV7-2 to TRBJ1-2, with TRBD1 tentatively as D gene (5 bases match). The sequencing used CD4+ T cells sorted from blood, collected at week 24, from a patient treated with tofacitinib. The clonotype comes from a human donor with alopecia areata. In nucleotides, the sequence is TGTGCCAGCAGCTTAGCGTTGGGGGAGGATGGCTACACCTTC. It codes for CASSLALGEDGYTF.